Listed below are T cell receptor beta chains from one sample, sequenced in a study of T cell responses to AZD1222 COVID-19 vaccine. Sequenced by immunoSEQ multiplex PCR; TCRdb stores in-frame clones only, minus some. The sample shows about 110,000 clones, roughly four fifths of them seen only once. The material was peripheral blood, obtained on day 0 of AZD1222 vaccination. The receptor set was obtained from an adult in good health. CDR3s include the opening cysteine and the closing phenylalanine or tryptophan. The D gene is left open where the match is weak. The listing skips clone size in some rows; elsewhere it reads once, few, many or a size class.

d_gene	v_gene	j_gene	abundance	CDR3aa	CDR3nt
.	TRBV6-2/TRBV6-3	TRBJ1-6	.	CASSYSVRAARTSINSPLHF	TGTGCCAGCAGTTACTCGGTAAGGGCAGCCCGGACATCTATAAATTCACCCCTCCACTTT
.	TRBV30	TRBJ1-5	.	CASSFEGYNQPQHF	TGTGCCAGCTCCTTCGAGGGATACAATCAGCCCCAGCATTTT
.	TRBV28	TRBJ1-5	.	CASRLRGGDSNQPQHF	TGTGCCAGCAGACTTAGAGGCGGGGATAGCAATCAGCCCCAGCATTTT
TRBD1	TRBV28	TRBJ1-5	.	CASSLEVGTGDNQPQHF	TGTGCCAGCAGTTTGGAGGTTGGGACAGGGGACAATCAGCCCCAGCATTTT
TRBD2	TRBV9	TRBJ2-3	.	CASTPSGSTDTQYF	TGTGCCAGCACCCCTAGCGGGTCGACAGATACGCAGTATTTT
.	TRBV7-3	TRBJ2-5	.	CASSLRGAKETQYF	TGTGCCAGCAGCTTAAGAGGGGCCAAAGAGACCCAGTACTTC
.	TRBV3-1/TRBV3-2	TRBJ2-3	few	CASSHPGGGRASDTQYF	TGTGCCAGCAGCCACCCAGGGGGCGGGAGGGCATCAGATACGCAGTATTTT
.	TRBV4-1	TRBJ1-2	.	CASSQAYSGALYGYTF	TGCGCCAGCAGCCAAGCTTATTCCGGGGCCCTCTATGGCTACACCTTC
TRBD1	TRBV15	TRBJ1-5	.	CATSRGQGAYQPQHF	TGTGCCACCAGCAGAGGACAGGGGGCCTATCAGCCCCAGCATTTT
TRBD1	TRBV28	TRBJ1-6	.	CASYRGLTSPLHF	TGTGCCAGCTACAGGGGGCTTACTTCACCCCTCCACTTT
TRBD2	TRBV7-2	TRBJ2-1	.	CASSLWGGGRYNEQFF	TGTGCCAGCAGCTTATGGGGCGGGGGGCGGTACAATGAGCAGTTCTTC
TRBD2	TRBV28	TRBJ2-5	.	CASSPRGGAIKETQYF	TGTGCCAGCAGTCCCCGGGGGGGGGCAATTAAAGAGACCCAGTACTTC
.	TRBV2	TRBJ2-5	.	CASKYQETQYF	TGTGCCAGCAAGTATCAAGAGACCCAGTACTTC
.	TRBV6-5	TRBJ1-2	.	CASSPTGYGYTF	TGTGCCAGCAGTCCTACAGGTTATGGCTACACCTTC
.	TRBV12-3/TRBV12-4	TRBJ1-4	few	CASSLRWGEKLFF	TGTGCCAGCAGTTTAAGGTGGGGAGAAAAACTGTTTTTT
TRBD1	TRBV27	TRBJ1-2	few	CASSIKPGQGLGYTF	TGTGCCAGCAGTATAAAACCGGGACAGGGACTGGGCTACACCTTC
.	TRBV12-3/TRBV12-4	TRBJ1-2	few	CVTRAPYGYTF	TGTGTGACCCGGGCCCCTTATGGCTACACCTTC
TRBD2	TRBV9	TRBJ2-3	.	CASSGGTSGRALGTDTQYF	TGTGCCAGCAGCGGGGGGACTAGCGGGAGGGCCTTGGGCACAGATACGCAGTATTTT
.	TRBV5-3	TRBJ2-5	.	CARSEQETQYF	TGTGCCAGAAGCGAACAAGAGACCCAGTACTTC
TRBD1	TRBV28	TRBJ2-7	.	CASSSFPWDSKGTSYEQYF	TGTGCCAGCAGTTCGTTCCCATGGGACAGCAAGGGTACGTCCTACGAGCAGTACTTC
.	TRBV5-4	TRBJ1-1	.	CASRGNTEAFF	TGTGCCAGCAGAGGGAACACTGAAGCTTTCTTT
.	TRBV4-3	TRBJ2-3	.	CASNRGGAGTDTQYF	TGCGCCAGCAACCGAGGAGGGGCCGGAACAGATACGCAGTATTTT
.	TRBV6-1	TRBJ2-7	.	CASSEMGGGTYEQYF	TGTGCCAGCAGTGAAATGGGTGGGGGAACCTACGAGCAGTACTTC
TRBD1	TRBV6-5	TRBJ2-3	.	CASRPQGATDTQYF	TGTGCCAGCAGGCCACAGGGGGCTACAGATACGCAGTATTTT
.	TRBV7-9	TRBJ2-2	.	CASSFARTNTGELFF	TGTGCCAGCAGCTTTGCTCGGACGAACACCGGGGAGCTGTTTTTT
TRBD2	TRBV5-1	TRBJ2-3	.	CASSWGLAGESAQYF	TGCGCCAGCAGCTGGGGACTAGCGGGAGAAAGTGCGCAGTATTTT
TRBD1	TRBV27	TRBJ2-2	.	CASSLRGQGNTGELFF	TGTGCCAGCAGTTTAAGGGGACAGGGGAACACCGGGGAGCTGTTTTTT
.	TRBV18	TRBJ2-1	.	CASSPGRQERFF	TGTGCCAGCTCACCAGGACGACAGGAAAGGTTCTTC
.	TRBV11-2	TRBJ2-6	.	CASSQGRGTTGANVLTF	TGTGCCAGCAGCCAAGGCAGGGGAACAACTGGGGCCAACGTCCTGACTTTC
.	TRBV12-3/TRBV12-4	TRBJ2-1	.	CASSFRYEQFF	TGTGCCAGCAGCTTCAGGTATGAGCAGTTCTTC
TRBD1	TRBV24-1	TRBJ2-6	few	CATSDSNPYRQGAGANVLTF	TGTGCCACCAGTGATTCTAACCCATATAGACAGGGGGCTGGGGCCAACGTCCTGACTTTC
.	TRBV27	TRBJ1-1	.	CASSSTLQGGNTEAFF	TGTGCCAGCAGTTCTACCCTACAGGGAGGGAACACTGAAGCTTTCTTT
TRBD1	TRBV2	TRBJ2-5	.	CASRGQAQETQYF	TGTGCCAGCAGGGGACAGGCCCAAGAGACCCAGTACTTC
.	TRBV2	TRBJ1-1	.	CASVDGGRGNTEAFF	TGTGCCAGCGTTGACGGAGGGAGGGGGAACACTGAAGCTTTCTTT
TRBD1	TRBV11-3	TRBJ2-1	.	CASSVGTGLRDEQFF	TGTGCCAGCAGCGTCGGGACAGGGTTAAGGGATGAGCAGTTCTTC